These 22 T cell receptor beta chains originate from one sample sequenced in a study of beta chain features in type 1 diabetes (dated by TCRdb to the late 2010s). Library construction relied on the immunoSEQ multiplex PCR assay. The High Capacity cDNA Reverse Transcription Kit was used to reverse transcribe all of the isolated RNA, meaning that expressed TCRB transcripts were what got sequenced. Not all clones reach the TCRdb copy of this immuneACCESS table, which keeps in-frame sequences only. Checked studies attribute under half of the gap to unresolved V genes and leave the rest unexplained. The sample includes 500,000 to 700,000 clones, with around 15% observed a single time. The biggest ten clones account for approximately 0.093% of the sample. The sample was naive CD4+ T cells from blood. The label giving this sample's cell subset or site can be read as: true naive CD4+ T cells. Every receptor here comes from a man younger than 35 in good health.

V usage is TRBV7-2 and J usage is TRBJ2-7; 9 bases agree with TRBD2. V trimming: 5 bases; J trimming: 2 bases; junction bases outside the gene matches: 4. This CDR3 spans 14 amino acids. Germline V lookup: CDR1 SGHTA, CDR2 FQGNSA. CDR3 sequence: CASSATSGTYEQYF. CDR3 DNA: TGTGCCAGCAGCGCGACTAGCGGTACCTACGAGCAGTACTTC.

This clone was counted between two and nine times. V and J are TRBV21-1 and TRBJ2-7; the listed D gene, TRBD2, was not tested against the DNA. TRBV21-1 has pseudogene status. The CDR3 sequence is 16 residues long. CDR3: CASSKRPGLADYEQYF. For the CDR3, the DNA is TGTGCCAGCAGCAAAAGACCGGGACTAGCGGACTACGAGCAGTACTTC.

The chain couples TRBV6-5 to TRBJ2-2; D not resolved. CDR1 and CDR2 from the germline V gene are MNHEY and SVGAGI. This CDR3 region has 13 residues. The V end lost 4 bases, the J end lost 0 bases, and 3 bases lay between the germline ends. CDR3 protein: CASSSTNTGELFF. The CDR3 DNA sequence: TGTGCCAGCAGTTCTACGAACACCGGGGAGCTGTTTTTT.

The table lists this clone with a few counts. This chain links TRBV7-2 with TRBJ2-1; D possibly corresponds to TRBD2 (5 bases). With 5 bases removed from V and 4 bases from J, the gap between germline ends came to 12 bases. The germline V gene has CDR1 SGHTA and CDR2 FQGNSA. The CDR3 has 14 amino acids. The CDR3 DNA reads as TGTGCCAGCAGCCCCAATTCGGGGTACAATGAGCAGTTCTTC. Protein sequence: CASSPNSGYNEQFF.

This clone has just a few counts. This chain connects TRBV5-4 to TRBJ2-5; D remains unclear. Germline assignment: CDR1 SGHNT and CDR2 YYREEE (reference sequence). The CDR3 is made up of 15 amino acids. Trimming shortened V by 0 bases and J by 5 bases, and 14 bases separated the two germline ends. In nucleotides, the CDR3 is TGTGCCAGCAGCTTGGCGGCGGAACTAAGGGAGACCCAGTACTTC. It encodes CASSLAAELRETQYF.

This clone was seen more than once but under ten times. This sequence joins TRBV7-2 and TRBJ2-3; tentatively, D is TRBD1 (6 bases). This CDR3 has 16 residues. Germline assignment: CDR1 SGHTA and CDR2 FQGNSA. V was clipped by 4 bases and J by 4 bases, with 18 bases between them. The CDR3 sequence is CASSSGAGAESDTQYF. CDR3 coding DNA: TGTGCCAGCAGCTCCGGGGCAGGGGCCGAGTCAGATACGCAGTATTTT.

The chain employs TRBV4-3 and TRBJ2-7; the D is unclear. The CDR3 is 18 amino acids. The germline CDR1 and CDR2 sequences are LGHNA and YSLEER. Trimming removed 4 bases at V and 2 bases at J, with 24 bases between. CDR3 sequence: CASSLGPGLGTRTYEQYF. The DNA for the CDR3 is TGCGCCAGCAGCCTAGGACCCGGGCTTGGCACCCGAACCTACGAGCAGTACTTC.

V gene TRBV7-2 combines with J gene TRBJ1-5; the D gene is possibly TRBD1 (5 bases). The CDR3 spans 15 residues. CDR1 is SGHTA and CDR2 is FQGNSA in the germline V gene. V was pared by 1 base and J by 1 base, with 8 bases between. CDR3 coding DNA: TGTGCCAGCAGCTTAGAGGGGCTGAGCAATCAGCCCCAGCATTTT. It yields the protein CASSLEGLSNQPQHF.

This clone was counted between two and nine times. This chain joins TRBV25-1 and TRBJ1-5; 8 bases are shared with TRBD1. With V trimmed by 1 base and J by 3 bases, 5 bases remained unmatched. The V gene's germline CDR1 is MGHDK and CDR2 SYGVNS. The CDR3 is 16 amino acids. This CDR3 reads CASSELGTGFNQPQHF. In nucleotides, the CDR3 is TGTGCCAGCAGTGAATTGGGGACAGGCTTCAATCAGCCCCAGCATTTT.

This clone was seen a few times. CDR3 loop: CATSRDKLAGVSTDTQYF. The CDR3, as DNA: TGTGCCACCAGCAGAGATAAGCTAGCGGGAGTTAGCACAGATACGCAGTATTTT. The rearrangement uses TRBV15 and TRBJ2-3; TRBD2 agrees at 10 bases. CDR3 size: 18 residues. Germline V lookup: CDR1 LNHNV, CDR2 YYDKDF (reference sequence). With V trimmed by 0 bases and J by 0 bases, 6 bases remained unmatched.

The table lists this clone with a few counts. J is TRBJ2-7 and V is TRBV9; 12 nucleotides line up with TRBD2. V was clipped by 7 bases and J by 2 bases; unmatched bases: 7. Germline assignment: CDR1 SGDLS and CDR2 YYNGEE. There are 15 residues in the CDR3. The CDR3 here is CASSPWTSGAYEQYF. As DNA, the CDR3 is TGTGCCAGCTCCCCCTGGACTAGCGGGGCCTACGAGCAGTACTTC. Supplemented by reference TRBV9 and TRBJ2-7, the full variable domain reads DSGVTQTPKHLITATGQRVTLRCSPRSGDLSVYWYQQSLDQGLQFLIQYYNGEERAKGNILERFSAQQFPDLHSELNLSSLELGDSALYFCASSPWTSGAYEQYFGPGTRLTVT.

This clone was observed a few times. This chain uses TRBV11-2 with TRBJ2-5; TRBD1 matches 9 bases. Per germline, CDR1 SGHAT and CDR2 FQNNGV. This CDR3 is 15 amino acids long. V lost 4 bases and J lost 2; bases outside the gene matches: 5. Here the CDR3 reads CASSSGTGTQETQYF. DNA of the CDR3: TGTGCCAGCAGCTCCGGGACAGGGACACAAGAGACCCAGTACTTC. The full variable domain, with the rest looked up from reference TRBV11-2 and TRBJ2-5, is EAGVAQSPRYKIIEKRQSVAFWCNPISGHATLYWYQQILGQGPKLLIQFQNNGVVDDSQLPKDRFSAERLKGVDSTLKIQPAKLEDSAVYLCASSSGTGTQETQYFGPGTRLLVL.

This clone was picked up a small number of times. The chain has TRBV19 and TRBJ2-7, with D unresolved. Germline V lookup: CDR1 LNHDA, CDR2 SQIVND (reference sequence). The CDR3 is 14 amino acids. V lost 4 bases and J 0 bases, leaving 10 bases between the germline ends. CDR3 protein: CASSTRDRSYEQYF. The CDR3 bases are TGTGCCAGTAGTACCCGAGACCGCTCCTACGAGCAGTACTTC.

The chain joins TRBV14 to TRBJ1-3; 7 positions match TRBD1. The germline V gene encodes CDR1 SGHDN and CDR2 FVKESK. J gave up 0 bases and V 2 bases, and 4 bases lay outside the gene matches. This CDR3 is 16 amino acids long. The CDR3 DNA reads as TGTGCCAGCAGCCAAACGACAGGGAGCTCTGGAAACACCATATATTTT. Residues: CASSQTTGSSGNTIYF.

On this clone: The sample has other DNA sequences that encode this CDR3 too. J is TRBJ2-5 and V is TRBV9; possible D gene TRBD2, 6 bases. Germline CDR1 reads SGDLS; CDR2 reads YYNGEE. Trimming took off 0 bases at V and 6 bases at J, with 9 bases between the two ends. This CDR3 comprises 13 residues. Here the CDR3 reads CASSVEGGKTQYF. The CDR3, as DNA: TGTGCCAGCAGCGTAGAGGGCGGGAAGACCCAGTACTTC. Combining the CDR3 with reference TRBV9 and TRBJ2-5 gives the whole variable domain DSGVTQTPKHLITATGQRVTLRCSPRSGDLSVYWYQQSLDQGLQFLIQYYNGEERAKGNILERFSAQQFPDLHSELNLSSLELGDSALYFCASSVEGGKTQYFGPGTRLLVL.

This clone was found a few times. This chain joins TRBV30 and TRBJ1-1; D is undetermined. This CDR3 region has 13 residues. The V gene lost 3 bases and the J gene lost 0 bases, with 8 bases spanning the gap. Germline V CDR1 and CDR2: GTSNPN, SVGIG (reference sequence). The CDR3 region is CAWSPSMNTEAFF. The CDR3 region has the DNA TGTGCCTGGAGCCCCAGCATGAACACTGAAGCTTTCTTT.

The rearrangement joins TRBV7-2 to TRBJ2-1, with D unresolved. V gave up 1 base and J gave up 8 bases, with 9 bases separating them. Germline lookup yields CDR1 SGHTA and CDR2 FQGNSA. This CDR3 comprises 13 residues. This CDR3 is CASSLVARDEQFF. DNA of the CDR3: TGTGCCAGCAGCTTAGTCGCAAGAGATGAGCAGTTCTTC.

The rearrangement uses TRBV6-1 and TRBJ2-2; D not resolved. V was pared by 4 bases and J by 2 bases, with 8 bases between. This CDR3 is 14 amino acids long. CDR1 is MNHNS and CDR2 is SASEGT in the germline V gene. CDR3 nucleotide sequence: TGTGCCAGCAGTGCCCCAGGAAACACCGGGGAGCTGTTTTTT. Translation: CASSAPGNTGELFF.

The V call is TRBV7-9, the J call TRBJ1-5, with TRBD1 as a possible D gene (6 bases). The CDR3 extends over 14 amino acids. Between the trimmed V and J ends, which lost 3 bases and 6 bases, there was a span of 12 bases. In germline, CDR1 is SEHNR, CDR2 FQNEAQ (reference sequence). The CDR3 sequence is CASSLGGKGQPQHF. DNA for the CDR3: TGTGCCAGCAGCTTGGGGGGCAAGGGTCAGCCCCAGCATTTT.

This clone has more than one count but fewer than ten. CDR3 DNA sequence: TGTGCCAGCACCCCTGGGACTTCGGCAGATACGCAGTATTTT. This encodes CASTPGTSADTQYF. V usage is TRBV7-2 and J usage is TRBJ2-3; D might be TRBD2 (6 bases). V lost 7 bases, J lost 4 bases, and 15 bases lay in between. The CDR3 runs to 14 residues. The V gene's germline CDR1 is SGHTA and CDR2 FQGNSA.

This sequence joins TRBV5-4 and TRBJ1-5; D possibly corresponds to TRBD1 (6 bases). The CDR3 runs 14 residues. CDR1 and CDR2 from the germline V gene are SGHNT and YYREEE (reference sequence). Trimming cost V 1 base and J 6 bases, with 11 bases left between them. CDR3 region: CASSLQGTGQPQHF. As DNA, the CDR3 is TGTGCCAGCAGCTTGCAGGGGACGGGTCAGCCCCAGCATTTT. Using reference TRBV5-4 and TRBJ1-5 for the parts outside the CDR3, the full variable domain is ETGVTQSPTHLIKTRGQQVTLRCSSQSGHNTVSWYQQALGQGPQFIFQYYREEENGRGNFPPRFSGLQFPNYSSELNVNALELDDSALYLCASSLQGTGQPQHFGDGTRLSIL.

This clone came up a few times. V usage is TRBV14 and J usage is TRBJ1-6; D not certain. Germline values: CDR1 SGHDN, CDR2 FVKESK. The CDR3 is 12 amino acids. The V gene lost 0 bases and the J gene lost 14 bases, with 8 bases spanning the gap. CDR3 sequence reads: CASSQDRLTLHF. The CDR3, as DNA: TGTGCCAGCAGCCAAGATCGGCTTACCCTCCACTTT.